Listed below are T cell receptor beta chains from one sample, sequenced in a study of T-cell reconstitution after alpha-beta-depleted transplantation in children. TCRdb re-analysed the PCR reads in MiXCR, keeping a single row per CDR3 protein. This table has under 350,000 distinct CDR3 sequences, approximately 9.6% appearing once. The specimen was PBMCs from the stem cell graft donor, collected from the stem cell graft. The receptors were sampled from a human donor who donated a stem cell graft to a child with SCID. Both conserved end residues are part of each CDR3. Each record gives: D gene, clone size, V gene, J gene, CDR3 protein, CDR3 DNA. D genes are given only for firm matches. Some rows have no size entry. The others give once, few or many, or a class for an expanded clone.

NA	NA	TRBV5-1	TRBJ1-4	CASTSTATNEKLFF	TGCGCCAGCACCTCGACAGCAACTAATGAAAAACTGTTTTTT
NA	NA	TRBV3-1	TRBJ2-1	CASSQLSGTPYNEQFF	TGTGCCAGCAGCCAATTATCCGGGACACCTTACAATGAGCAGTTCTTC
NA	few	TRBV29-1	TRBJ2-7	CSVEYGGNEQYF	TGCAGCGTTGAATATGGGGGAAACGAGCAGTACTTC
TRBD2	NA	TRBV15	TRBJ2-3	CATTMGRGGAGDTQYF	TGTGCCACCACCATGGGCCGCGGGGGGGCCGGGGATACGCAGTATTTT
TRBD1	few	TRBV6-1	TRBJ2-5	CASQGPGQLNQETQYF	TGTGCCAGCCAAGGACCGGGACAGCTAAACCAAGAGACCCAGTACTTC
TRBD2	NA	TRBV27	TRBJ2-3	CASSRLLAGGPRTQYF	TGTGCCAGCAGCAGACTTCTAGCGGGGGGGCCCCGTACGCAGTATTTT
TRBD1	NA	TRBV4-1	TRBJ2-5	CASSLDRGRQETQYF	TGCGCCAGCAGCCTAGACAGGGGTCGCCAGGAGACCCAGTACTTC
NA	NA	TRBV4-1	TRBJ2-2	CASSHEDLPRELFF	TGCGCCAGCAGCCACGAGGACCTTCCCCGGGAGCTGTTTTTT
NA	few	TRBV11-1	TRBJ2-2	CASSLDIRAAGPNTGELFF	TGTGCCAGCAGCTTAGATATCAGGGCGGCAGGGCCGAACACCGGGGAGCTGTTTTTT
NA	NA	TRBV5-1	TRBJ1-4	CASSFTWDEKLFF	TGCGCCAGCAGTTTTACCTGGGATGAAAAACTGTTTTTT
NA	NA	TRBV12-3/TRBV12-4	TRBJ1-5	CASSLAGLPQHF	TGTGCCAGCAGTTTAGCGGGGCTGCCCCAGCATTTT
NA	many	TRBV29-1	TRBJ2-1	CSVLTGARNEQFF	TGCAGCGTTCTGACCGGGGCGCGGAATGAGCAGTTCTTC
TRBD1	NA	TRBV5-1	TRBJ2-1	CASSSTGGRDYNEQFF	TGCGCCAGCAGCTCTACAGGGGGCAGGGACTACAATGAGCAGTTCTTC
NA	NA	TRBV6-1	TRBJ1-5	CASRPQGYNQPQHF	TGTGCCAGCAGACCGCAGGGTTACAATCAGCCCCAGCATTTT
NA	NA	TRBV5-4	TRBJ2-5	CASSLGSLQETQYF	TGTGCCAGCAGCTTGGGGTCGCTCCAAGAGACCCAGTACTTC
TRBD1	once	TRBV6-1	TRBJ2-7	CASNRQGAGEQYF	TGTGCCAGCAATCGACAGGGGGCGGGCGAGCAGTACTTC
NA	NA	TRBV2	TRBJ2-5	CASSVAKFQETQYF	TGTGCCAGCTCGGTAGCCAAATTCCAAGAGACCCAGTACTTC
NA	few	TRBV20-1	TRBJ2-7	CSARDRTVSSYEQYF	TGCAGTGCTAGAGATCGTACGGTTTCCTCCTACGAGCAGTACTTC
NA	few	TRBV5-1	TRBJ2-3	CASSLNGRISTDTQYF	TGCGCCAGCAGCTTGAACGGCAGAATTAGCACAGATACGCAGTATTTT
NA	few	TRBV2	TRBJ2-5	CASSVIRETQYF	TGTGCCAGCAGTGTGATACGAGAGACCCAGTACTTC
NA	NA	TRBV3-1	TRBJ2-3	CASSQVRLALTDTEYF	TGTGCCAGCAGCCAAGTGCGTCTAGCCCTAACAGATACGGAGTATTTT
TRBD1	few	TRBV5-1	TRBJ2-7	CASSWDRYSYEQYF	TGCGCCAGCAGCTGGGACAGGTACTCCTACGAGCAGTACTTC
NA	NA	TRBV3-1	TRBJ1-6	CASSQVAGGSPLHF	TGTGCCAGCAGCCAAGTCGCGGGAGGTTCACCCCTCCACTTT
NA	few	TRBV12-3/TRBV12-4	TRBJ2-3	CASSLLSVTDTQYF	TGTGCCAGCAGTTTATTAAGCGTCACAGATACGCAGTATTTT
NA	few	TRBV18	TRBJ2-3	CASSTPKGIGTDTQYF	TGTGCCAGCTCAACCCCCAAGGGAATAGGAACAGATACGCAGTATTTT
NA	few	TRBV11-2	TRBJ2-3	CASSLGVRVGDTQYF	TGTGCCAGCAGCTTAGGGGTCAGGGTAGGAGATACGCAGTATTTT
NA	NA	TRBV12-3/TRBV12-4	TRBJ1-5	CASSSWGLGNQPQHF	TGTGCCAGCAGTTCCTGGGGACTGGGCAATCAGCCCCAGCATTTT
NA	few	TRBV19	TRBJ2-7	CASSIFLDYEQYF	TGTGCCAGTAGTATATTTCTGGATTACGAGCAGTACTTC
TRBD1	few	TRBV12-3/TRBV12-4	TRBJ2-7	CASRRQGSSYEQYF	TGTGCCAGCAGGCGACAGGGAAGCTCCTACGAGCAGTACTTC
NA	NA	TRBV12-3/TRBV12-4	TRBJ2-7	CASSFGVMDGGEYF	TGTGCCAGCAGTTTCGGCGTCATGGATGGCGGGGAGTACTTC
TRBD2	NA	TRBV5-1	TRBJ2-1	CASSSRGVAGFTSSYNEQFF	TGCGCCAGCAGCTCCCGCGGGGTAGCGGGGTTCACTAGCTCCTACAATGAGCAGTTCTTC
NA	few	TRBV25-1	TRBJ1-6	CASSESKGANSPLHF	TGTGCCAGCAGTGAATCTAAAGGGGCCAATTCACCCCTCCACTTT
NA	few	TRBV5-1	TRBJ1-1	CASSPRGHLNTEAFF	TGCGCCAGCAGCCCGAGGGGACACTTGAACACTGAAGCTTTCTTT
TRBD1	NA	TRBV6-1	TRBJ2-3	CASLKQGSADTQYF	TGTGCCAGCCTAAAACAGGGGAGCGCAGATACGCAGTATTTT
TRBD2	few	TRBV29-1	TRBJ2-1	CSAEERGLNEQFF	TGCAGCGCCGAGGAGCGGGGGCTCAATGAGCAGTTCTTC
TRBD2	few	TRBV3-1	TRBJ2-7	CASSHGGGYEQYF	TGTGCCAGCAGCCACGGGGGGGGATACGAGCAGTACTTC
NA	NA	TRBV18	TRBJ1-1	CASSPPRSNTEAFF	TGTGCCAGCTCACCACCGAGAAGCAACACTGAAGCTTTCTTT
NA	few	TRBV10-3	TRBJ2-5	CAISVDLQETQYF	TGTGCCATCAGTGTAGACCTCCAAGAGACCCAGTACTTC
TRBD2	few	TRBV7-3	TRBJ2-3	CASSPTSGGSDTQYF	TGTGCCAGCAGCCCTACTAGCGGGGGGTCAGATACGCAGTATTTT
NA	few	TRBV6-6	TRBJ2-5	CASRPSGLETQYF	TGTGCCAGCAGGCCGTCGGGGTTGGAGACCCAGTACTTC
NA	NA	TRBV5-5	TRBJ1-6	CASSPTPRINNSPLHF	TGTGCCAGCAGCCCCACGCCTCGGATAAATAATTCACCCCTCCACTTT
NA	NA	TRBV3-1	TRBJ1-6	CASSQHGSPLHF	TGTGCCAGCAGCCAACACGGTTCACCCCTCCACTTT
NA	few	TRBV7-2	TRBJ2-1	CSSGTYSYNEQFF	TGTTCCTCCGGGACCTATTCCTACAATGAGCAGTTCTTC
NA	few	TRBV6-5	TRBJ2-1	CASSLNYGVQFF	TGTGCCAGCAGTCTTAATTACGGTGTGCAGTTCTTC
NA	once	TRBV6-5	TRBJ2-7	CASSYSLPGRSEQYF	TGTGCCAGCAGTTACTCGCTCCCGGGGCGATCCGAGCAGTACTTC
NA	NA	TRBV11-1	TRBJ2-1	CASSSTNPRGGTGNEQFF	TGTGCCAGCAGCTCGACCAACCCCCGGGGCGGGACTGGCAATGAGCAGTTCTTC
NA	NA	TRBV5-1	TRBJ1-4	CASKPAMLAEKLFF	TGCGCCAGCAAGCCGGCTATGCTAGCCGAAAAACTGTTTTTT
NA	NA	TRBV12-3/TRBV12-4	TRBJ1-4	CASSRGRDGKTNEKLFF	TGTGCCAGCAGTCGAGGCAGGGATGGTAAAACTAATGAAAAACTGTTTTTT
TRBD2	few	TRBV5-1	TRBJ2-7	CASSLVPSGGLNSYEQYF	TGCGCCAGCAGCTTGGTGCCTAGCGGGGGGTTAAACTCCTACGAGCAGTACTTC
NA	few	TRBV18	TRBJ1-5	CASSLRSGADSNQPQHF	TGTGCCAGCTCTCTACGTAGCGGGGCCGATAGCAATCAGCCCCAGCATTTT
NA	NA	TRBV10-1	TRBJ1-1	CASRREAAGAEAFF	TGCGCCAGCAGGAGGGAGGCAGCAGGGGCTGAAGCTTTCTTT
NA	NA	TRBV6-5	TRBJ2-3	CASSYSWEPSTDTQYF	TGTGCCAGCAGTTACTCGTGGGAGCCCAGCACAGATACGCAGTATTTT
TRBD1	few	TRBV29-1	TRBJ2-2	CSAKGQSNTGELFF	TGCAGCGCTAAGGGACAGTCAAACACCGGGGAGCTGTTTTTT
NA	many	TRBV7-2	TRBJ2-1	CASSLNGGRGRYNEQFF	TGTGCCAGCAGCTTAAACGGGGGCAGGGGCAGGTACAATGAGCAGTTCTTC
NA	NA	TRBV3-1	TRBJ2-2	CASSRGVGAQNTGELFF	TGTGCCAGCAGCCGAGGGGTGGGGGCCCAGAACACCGGGGAGCTGTTTTTT
TRBD2	NA	TRBV3-1	TRBJ2-5	CASSLPRTSGGEIPWETQYF	TGTGCCAGCAGCCTCCCCCGGACTAGCGGGGGGGAGATACCTTGGGAGACCCAGTACTTC
NA	many	TRBV18	TRBJ2-7	CASSPTGSYEQYF	TGTGCCAGCTCACCAACAGGGTCCTACGAGCAGTACTTC
NA	many	TRBV10-3	TRBJ1-3	CAISDEQPGNTIYF	TGTGCCATCAGTGATGAGCAGCCGGGAAACACCATATATTTT
NA	many	TRBV12-3/TRBV12-4	TRBJ2-3	CASSLATRASTDTQYF	TGTGCCAGCAGTTTAGCGACTAGGGCTAGCACAGATACGCAGTATTTT